The T cell receptor beta chain described here comes from a study of blood T cell repertoires in COVID-19. Study-level information: Researchers got acute and convalescent COVID-19 samples from the United States, Italy and Spain.

Authors' data handling: The authors estimated nucleated cell counts from reference gene primer amplification. Produced via immunoSEQ multiplex PCR; TCRdb's table is partial and in-frame only. V and J calls plus clone size are reproduced from that table; the DNA served to infer D and trimming. The table records some 240,000 clones, about 86% of them present only once. Trimming took 0 bases from V and 9 from J; bases not matched to a gene: 6. This CDR3 has 15 amino acids. CDR1 and CDR2 (germline): GTSNPN, SVGIG (reference sequence). Sequencing was carried out using peripheral blood. V usage is TRBV30 and J usage is TRBJ2-1, with 12 bases that match TRBD2. This TCR derives from a woman of 80 years or more with acute or convalescent COVID-19. The DNA for the CDR3 is TGTGCCTGGAGTGTACTAGCGGGGGGAGACGCTGAGCAGTTCTTC. The encoded protein is CAWSVLAGGDAEQFF.